The text below deals with one T cell receptor (beta chain). The data stem from a study of blood T cell repertoires in COVID-19. Overall study: Some COVID-19 samples were acute and others convalescent; all came from the United States, Italy and Spain. T cells, B-cell-depleted T cells, or PBMCs supplied cDNA or gDNA.

CDR1 is SGHNT and CDR2 is YYREEE in the germline V gene (reference sequence). This CDR3 spans 15 amino acids. Trimming shortened V by 4 bases and J by 0 bases, and 11 bases separated the two germline ends. Measured with immunoSEQ multiplex PCR; TCRdb has only the in-frame clones, and not every one. The sample carries approximately 220,000 clones, over 70% recorded once. The chain couples TRBV5-4 to TRBJ2-1; D is possibly TRBD2 (5 bases). The material sequenced was peripheral blood. This TCR was recovered from a woman aged 45 to 65 with acute or convalescent COVID-19. This CDR3 is CASSHEGFSYNEQFF. DNA for the CDR3: TGTGCCAGCAGCCATGAGGGTTTCTCCTACAATGAGCAGTTCTTC. Looking up the rest from reference TRBV5-4 and TRBJ2-1 gives the full variable domain: ETGVTQSPTHLIKTRGQQVTLRCSSQSGHNTVSWYQQALGQGPQFIFQYYREEENGRGNFPPRFSGLQFPNYSSELNVNALELDDSALYLCASSHEGFSYNEQFFGPGTRLTVL.